This T cell receptor beta chain derives from a study of CXCR3-negative and CXCR3-positive naive CD8 T cells. Findings and limits, study-wide: Cryopreservation partially decreased CXCR3 expression, and most assays used fresh PBMCs. Higher TRB CDR3 hydrophobicity marked CXCR3-positive naive cells relative to CXCR3-negative naive cells. Naive subsets were similarly diverse, while memory CD8+ repertoires were much less diverse.

UMI-tagged TRB cDNA libraries were built via 5' RACE. Using the 5' RACE reads, TCRdb records one entry per CDR3 protein without DNA. The sample has 85,000 to 90,000 distinct CDR3 sequences. Comment on this clonotype: The antigen remains undetermined.

Germline CDR1 SQVTM, CDR2 ANQGSEA. The CDR3 runs to 12 residues. This chain joins TRBV29-1 and TRBJ2-2; without DNA, the TCRdb call of TRBD1 cannot be checked. The material sequenced was naive CXCR3+ CD8+ T cells from blood. Sample subset: CD45RO-CCR7+CD27+CD95- naive CD8+ T cells expressing CXCR3 (TNR3+). The clonotype was recovered from a human donor in good health. Some clones in this sample may be carry-over from other donors' samples. CDR3 sequence reads: CSVGTETGELFF.